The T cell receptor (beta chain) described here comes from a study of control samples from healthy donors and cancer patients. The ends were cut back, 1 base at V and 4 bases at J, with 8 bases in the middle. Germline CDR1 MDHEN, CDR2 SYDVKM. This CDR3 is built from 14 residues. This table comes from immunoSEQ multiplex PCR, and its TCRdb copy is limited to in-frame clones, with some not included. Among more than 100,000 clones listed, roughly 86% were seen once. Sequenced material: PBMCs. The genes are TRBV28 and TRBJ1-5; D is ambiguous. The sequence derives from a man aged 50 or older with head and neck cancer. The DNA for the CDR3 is TGTGCCAGCAGTTTATCAACCCTTAATCAGCCCCAGCATTTT. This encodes CASSLSTLNQPQHF.